The present T cell receptor (beta chain) was sequenced within a study of shared clonotypes between healthy human individuals. In the original analysis: Filtering differed for immunoSEQ, which gave only junction sequences without quality scores. The data were produced by immunoSEQ multiplex PCR, yet TCRdb's version contains in-frame clones alone and is incomplete. Clonal size and the V and J genes are those of that table, whereas D and trimming came from the DNA. The data show about 550,000 clones, with nearly 97% seen just once and over 0.09% held by the top ten. Germline CDR1 is SEHNR and CDR2 is FQNEAQ (reference sequence). The V end lost 5 bases, the J end lost 0 bases, and 17 bases lay between the germline ends. CDR3 length equals 16 residues. About this clone: Its antigen remains unidentified.

Notes on the study in general: Estimated richness values were generally larger in naive subsets than in memory subsets. In a few donors, around 4.8% of naive CD4 clonotypes appeared in common.

CD8 cells classed as naive were CD45RO-negative and positively selected for CCR7, excluding terminally differentiated effector memory CD45RA+ cells. The sample comprised naive CD8+ T cells sorted from blood. The clonotype originates from a woman in her 30s in good health. The chain is built from TRBV7-9 and TRBJ2-7; D is perhaps TRBD1 (5 bases). The CDR3 coding sequence is TGTGCCAGCAGCACCACCGTACAGGCCCGCTCCTACGAGCAGTACTTC. Translating it yields CASSTTVQARSYEQYF.